The clone carrying this TCR beta chain was counted many times. Its antigen is still unknown. The data were obtained in a study of T cells in Graves' hyperthyroidism and ophthalmopathy. Study-level findings and limits: Blood also contained most expanded thyroid clonotypes above 0.001.

With 3 bases clipped from V and 7 bases from J, the junction kept 3 bases outside the gene matches. Germline V CDR1 and CDR2: MDHEN, SYDVKM. The CDR3 sequence is 12 residues long. Reasons for excluding patients were uncontrolled infection, other autoimmune disease, pregnancy or lactation. RNA transcripts yielded amplified TCR beta CDR3 regions. An initial round of RT-PCR targeting the TCR CDR3 relied on the HTBI primer set. TCRdb re-analysed the multiplex PCR reads in MiXCR, keeping a single row per CDR3 protein. The table includes roughly 570,000 distinct CDR3 sequences, approximately 15% detected once.

The TCR was taken from a woman in her twenties or thirties with Graves' hyperthyroidism. The chain employs TRBV28 and TRBJ2-7, with TRBD2 matching 7 bases. The material sequenced was blood. The CDR3 sequence is CASSLVAGEQYF. In DNA, the CDR3 is TGTGCCAGCAGTTTGGTAGCGGGTGAGCAGTACTTC. The full variable domain, with the rest looked up from reference TRBV28 and TRBJ2-7, is DVKVTQSSRYLVKRTGEKVFLECVQDMDHENMFWYRQDPGLGLRLIYFSYDVKMKEKGDIPEGYSVSREKKERFSLILESASTNQTSMYLCASSLVAGEQYFGPGTRLTVT.